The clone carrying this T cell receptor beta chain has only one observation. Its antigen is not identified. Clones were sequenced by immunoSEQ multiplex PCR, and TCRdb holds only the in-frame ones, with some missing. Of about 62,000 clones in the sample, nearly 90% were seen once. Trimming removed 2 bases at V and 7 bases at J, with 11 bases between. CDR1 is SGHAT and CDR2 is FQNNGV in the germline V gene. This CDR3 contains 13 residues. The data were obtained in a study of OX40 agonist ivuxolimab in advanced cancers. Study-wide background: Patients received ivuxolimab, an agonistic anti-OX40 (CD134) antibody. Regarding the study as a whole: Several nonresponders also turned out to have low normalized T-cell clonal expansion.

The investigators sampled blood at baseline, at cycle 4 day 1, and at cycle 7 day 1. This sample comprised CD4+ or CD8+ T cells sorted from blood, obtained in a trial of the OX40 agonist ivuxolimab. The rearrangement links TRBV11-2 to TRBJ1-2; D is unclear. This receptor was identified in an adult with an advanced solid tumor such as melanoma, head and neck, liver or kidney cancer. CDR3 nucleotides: TGTGCCAGCAGCTTATCCCTAGGGATTGGCTACACCTTC. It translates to CASSLSLGIGYTF. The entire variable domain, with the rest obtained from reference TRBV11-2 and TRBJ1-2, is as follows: EAGVAQSPRYKIIEKRQSVAFWCNPISGHATLYWYQQILGQGPKLLIQFQNNGVVDDSQLPKDRFSAERLKGVDSTLKIQPAKLEDSAVYLCASSLSLGIGYTFGSGTRLTVV.